This record concerns one T cell receptor beta chain sequence. What it recognizes is unknown. Primers for the PCR totalled 60 Vbeta and 13 Jbeta. The protocol was immunoSEQ multiplex PCR, while the TCRdb copy is restricted to in-frame clones and leaves out a portion. Of roughly 54,000 clones in the sample, approximately 80% were seen once. The data belong to a study of cytomegalovirus exposure and HLA in healthy donors. Study findings and constraints: TCR beta sequences reportedly predicted most subjects' HLA-A and HLA-B alleles accurately.

The CDR3 contains 17 residues. The V segment lost 4 bases and the J segment 0 bases; nucleotides outside the gene matches: 9. Germline V gene data show CDR1 as SGDLS and CDR2 as YYNGEE. The clonotype originates from a man over 45 in good health and CMV-seronegative. This sequence joins TRBV9 and TRBJ2-3, with 9 positions matching TRBD2. The source material was PBMCs. Here the CDR3 reads CASSKSSGGLSTDTQYF. CDR3 coding DNA: TGTGCCAGCAGCAAAAGTAGCGGGGGCCTTAGCACAGATACGCAGTATTTT.